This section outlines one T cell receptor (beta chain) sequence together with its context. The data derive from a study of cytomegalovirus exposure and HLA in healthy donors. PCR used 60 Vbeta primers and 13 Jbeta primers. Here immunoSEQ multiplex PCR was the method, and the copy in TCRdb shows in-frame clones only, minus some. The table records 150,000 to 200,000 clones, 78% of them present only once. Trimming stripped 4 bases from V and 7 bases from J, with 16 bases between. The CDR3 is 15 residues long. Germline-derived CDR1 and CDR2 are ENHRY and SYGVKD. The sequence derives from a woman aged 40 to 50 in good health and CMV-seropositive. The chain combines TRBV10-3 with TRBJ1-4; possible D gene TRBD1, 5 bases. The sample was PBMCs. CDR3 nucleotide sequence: TGTGCCATCAGTGCGACGGACACCATCAGTGAAAAACTGTTTTTT. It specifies CAISATDTISEKLFF.